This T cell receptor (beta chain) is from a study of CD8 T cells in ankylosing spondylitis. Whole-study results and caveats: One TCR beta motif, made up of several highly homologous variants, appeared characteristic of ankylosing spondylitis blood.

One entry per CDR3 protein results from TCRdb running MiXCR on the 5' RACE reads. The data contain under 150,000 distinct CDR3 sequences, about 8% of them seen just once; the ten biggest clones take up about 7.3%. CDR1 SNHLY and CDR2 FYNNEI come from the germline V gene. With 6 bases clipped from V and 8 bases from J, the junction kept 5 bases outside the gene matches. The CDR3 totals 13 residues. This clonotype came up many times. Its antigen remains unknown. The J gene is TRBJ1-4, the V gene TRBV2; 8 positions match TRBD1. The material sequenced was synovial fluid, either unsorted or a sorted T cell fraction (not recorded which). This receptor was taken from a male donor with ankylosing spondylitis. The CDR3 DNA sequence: TGTGCCAGCAGGGCGGGACAGGCAGAAAAACTGTTTTTT. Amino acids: CASRAGQAEKLFF.